The clone carrying this T cell receptor (beta chain) was seen only a few times. As yet, its antigen is unknown. V lost 6 bases and J lost 8; bases outside the gene matches: 11. The length of the CDR3 is 17 residues. Germline values: CDR1 MNHEY, CDR2 SMNVEV (reference sequence). The sample belongs to a study of cytomegalovirus exposure and HLA in healthy donors. Findings of the study overall: In vitro experiments confirmed that a few CMV-associated chains were specific for CMV antigens. Trimming of TCR beta V- and J-genes showed a link, identified in a later analysis, to a missense DCLRE1C variant. Published work reported that the classifier diagnosed cytomegalovirus status with high specificity and sensitivity.

Primers for the PCR totalled 60 Vbeta and 13 Jbeta. This table comes from immunoSEQ multiplex PCR, and its TCRdb copy is limited to in-frame clones, with some not included. This sample carries under 80,000 clones, roughly 75% of them seen once, and the ten largest clones take around 5%. What was sequenced was PBMCs. V usage is TRBV27 and J usage is TRBJ2-1; TRBD2 aligns across 15 bases. The TCR sequence derives from a woman aged 30 to 39 in good health and CMV-seronegative. The CDR3 DNA follows: TGTGCCAGCAGGCCGAGGACTAGCGGGAGGGGGAGGGATGAGCAGTTCTTC. It translates to CASRPRTSGRGRDEQFF.